These 4 T cell receptor beta chains originate from one sample sequenced in a study of response to subunit inactivated influenza vaccine. TCRdb analysed the RT-PCR reads with MiXCR anew, one entry per CDR3 protein. The profile shows hundreds of thousands of distinct CDR3 sequences, over 9.5% of them singletons. The material was PBMCs from blood, obtained on the day of vaccination. The receptors stem from a man aged 50 to 59 who received an inactivated influenza vaccine.

This clonotype was counted at least ten times. In DNA, the CDR3 is TGTGCCAGCAGTGAATATAAGAGCGGGAGGAGGAATGAGCAGTTCTTC. This translates into CASSEYKSGRRNEQFF. This chain connects TRBV25-1 to TRBJ2-1; 9 nucleotides match TRBD2. Germline trimming cut 0 bases from V and 7 bases from J; bases unmatched to any gene: 7. CDR1 is MGHDK, CDR2 SYGVNS, per germline. The CDR3 consists of 16 residues.

This rearrangement joins TRBV7-9 to TRBJ1-3; 7 nucleotides align to TRBD1. From germline, CDR1 is SEHNR and CDR2 FQNEAQ (reference sequence). This CDR3 region has 16 residues. V shed 5 bases and J 0 bases; nucleotides not matched to a gene: 7. The CDR3 DNA is TGTGCCAGCAGCACCAGGGACAGCTACTCTGGAAACACCATATATTTT. Translation: CASSTRDSYSGNTIYF.

This clonotype has more than one count but fewer than ten. The rearrangement uses TRBV5-1 and TRBJ2-3; no definite D call. The V end lost 0 bases, the J end lost 4 bases, and 12 bases lay between the germline ends. The germline CDR1 and CDR2 sequences are SGHRS and YFSETQ. The CDR3 length is 15 residues. CDR3 residues: CASSLELRGSDTQYF. Written as DNA, the CDR3 is TGCGCCAGCAGCTTGGAGCTCCGAGGATCAGATACGCAGTATTTT.

The table lists this clonotype with a few counts. This chain connects TRBV12-3 or TRBV12-4 to TRBJ1-1; no reliable D call. The CDR3 has 13 amino acids. Trimming left V 7 bases short and J 1 base short, with 10 bases between. The CDR3 DNA sequence: TGTGCCAGCACCCTGACACGGAACACTGAAGCTTTCTTT. Translating gives CASTLTRNTEAFF.